The 14 T cell receptor beta chains presented below share a single source sample, sequenced in a study of T cells in Graves' hyperthyroidism and ophthalmopathy. Template material for amplifying TCR beta CDR3 regions consisted of RNA transcripts. HTBI primers were the set used in a first-round RT-PCR of the TCR CDR3. From the multiplex PCR reads, TCRdb called clonotypes with MiXCR, one entry per CDR3 protein. Here the sample spans 500,000 to 650,000 distinct CDR3 sequences, 14% being singletons. Material: blood. Receptors originate from a woman aged 40 to 49 with Graves' hyperthyroidism.

The V call is TRBV20-1, the J call TRBJ2-2, with TRBD2 matching 7 bases. Germline lookup yields CDR1 DFQATT and CDR2 SNEGSKA (reference sequence). The CDR3 is made up of 15 amino acids. With 0 bases clipped from V and 2 bases from J, the junction kept 3 bases outside the gene matches. CDR3 in amino acids: CSARDGTINTGELFF. The CDR3 DNA reads as TGCAGTGCTAGAGATGGGACTATCAACACCGGGGAGCTGTTTTTT.

J is TRBJ2-6 and V is TRBV2; D is unclear. This CDR3 has 18 amino acids. V lost 4 bases, J lost 0 bases, and 16 bases lay in between. Per germline, CDR1 SNHLY and CDR2 FYNNEI. In nucleotides, the CDR3 is TGTGCCAGCAGTGCTCTCGAAAAAAGGAGCTCTGGGGCCAACGTCCTGACTTTC. It is translated as CASSALEKRSSGANVLTF. Together with reference TRBV2 and TRBJ2-6, the CDR3 gives the full variable domain: EPEVTQTPSHQVTQMGQEVILRCVPISNHLYFYWYRQILGQKVEFLVSFYNNEISEKSEIFDDQFSVERPDGSNFTLKIRSTKLEDSAMYFCASSALEKRSSGANVLTFGAGSRLTVL.

The chain links TRBV25-1 to TRBJ2-7, with D unresolved. Per germline, CDR1 MGHDK and CDR2 SYGVNS. This CDR3 is built from 13 residues. The germline V and J ends were trimmed by 4 bases and 3 bases, with 10 bases remaining between them. The CDR3 DNA sequence: TGTGCCAGCAGTGGCCCACTCTTCTACGAGCAGTACTTC. It encodes CASSGPLFYEQYF.

This clonotype was counted ten times or more. The chain is built from TRBV4-1 and TRBJ2-3; 7 bases map to TRBD2. The CDR3 has 16 amino acids. CDR1 and CDR2 from the germline V gene are MGHRA and YSYEKL. V trimming: 1 base; J trimming: 2 bases; junction bases outside the gene matches: 6. Written as DNA, the CDR3 is TGCGCCAGCAGCCAAGTTCAGCGGGGTTCCACAGATACGCAGTATTTT. It yields the protein CASSQVQRGSTDTQYF.

This clonotype was counted many times. J is TRBJ1-2 and V is TRBV7-9, with D possibly TRBD1 on 5 matching bases. CDR3 size: 15 residues. Germline V lookup: CDR1 SEHNR, CDR2 FQNEAQ (reference sequence). V was clipped by 4 bases and J by 0 bases, with 12 bases between them. The CDR3 protein is CASSSRQRSNYGYTF. The CDR3 DNA reads TGTGCCAGCAGCTCTCGACAGCGATCTAACTATGGCTACACCTTC.

This clonotype came up many times. The chain links TRBV20-1 to TRBJ2-1, with D tentatively TRBD2 (5 bases). The V gene's germline CDR1 is DFQATT and CDR2 SNEGSKA (reference sequence). The CDR3 totals 13 residues. V was clipped by 2 bases and J by 5 bases, with 10 bases between them. The CDR3 DNA reads as TGCAGTGCTAGACTAGCTAACCACAATGAGCAGTTCTTC. This encodes CSARLANHNEQFF.

This clonotype was seen a handful of times. CDR3 region: CASSQGLAGPKGELFF. The CDR3 DNA reads TGTGCCAGCAGCCAGGGACTAGCGGGTCCTAAGGGGGAGCTGTTTTTT. This sequence joins TRBV11-2 and TRBJ2-2, with TRBD2 matching 12 bases. V dropped 5 bases and J dropped 8; count of bases not matched to a gene: 9. The CDR3 totals 16 residues. Germline V CDR1 and CDR2: SGHAT, FQNNGV.

This clonotype has ten or more counts. V gene TRBV28 combines with J gene TRBJ2-1; 8 bases are a match to TRBD2. This CDR3 comprises 21 residues. From germline, CDR1 is MDHEN and CDR2 SYDVKM. Trimming cost V 2 bases and J 7 bases; bases outside gene matches: 25. The CDR3 nucleotides read TGTGCCAGCAGTTTACCTCTCTACAAAGCCCCCGGGACTAGGGGAGGGAATGAGCAGTTCTTC. Its protein is CASSLPLYKAPGTRGGNEQFF. Filled out from reference TRBV28 and TRBJ2-1, the complete variable domain reads DVKVTQSSRYLVKRTGEKVFLECVQDMDHENMFWYRQDPGLGLRLIYFSYDVKMKEKGDIPEGYSVSREKKERFSLILESASTNQTSMYLCASSLPLYKAPGTRGGNEQFFGPGTRLTVL.

V usage is TRBV10-3 and J usage is TRBJ1-1, with D uncertain. Trimming removed 7 bases from V and 8 bases from J, with 14 bases in between. Germline assignment: CDR1 ENHRY and CDR2 SYGVKD. The CDR3 is made up of 12 amino acids. The CDR3 nucleotides read TGTGCCATCAATACCCCCGTCGGGGAAGCTTTCTTT. This sequence encodes CAINTPVGEAFF.

The genes are TRBV27 and TRBJ2-7, with 7 positions matching TRBD1. The germline V gene has CDR1 MNHEY and CDR2 SMNVEV (reference sequence). V shed 6 bases, J shed 5 bases, and the junction held 10 bases outside the gene matches. This CDR3 is built from 14 residues. In DNA form, the CDR3 reads TGTGCCAGCAGATCCATTACAGGGGCCCACGAGCAGTACTTC. The encoded protein is CASRSITGAHEQYF.

This clonotype has at least ten counts. The chain carries TRBV6-1 and TRBJ2-5; D is ambiguous. The germline V gene has CDR1 MNHNS and CDR2 SASEGT. V was cut by 2 bases and J by 2 bases, with 6 bases left in between. The CDR3 sequence is 13 residues long. CDR3 protein: CASSEHQQETQYF. The CDR3 DNA reads TGTGCCAGCAGTGAACACCAGCAAGAGACCCAGTACTTC.

This clonotype has a count of ten or more. The chain recombines TRBV7-2 with TRBJ1-2; a weak D match, TRBD1 (5 bases). The V end was cut by 5 bases, the J end by 6 bases, with 16 bases between. The germline V gene encodes CDR1 SGHTA and CDR2 FQGNSA. CDR3 length: 14 residues. CDR3 in DNA: TGTGCCAGCAGCCAAGGGGCGCACCACAATGGCTACACCTTC. Protein: CASSQGAHHNGYTF.

At least ten counts were recorded for this clonotype. V and J are TRBV27 and TRBJ1-1, with D unclear. CDR3 size: 13 residues. V dropped 4 bases and J dropped 2 bases, with 8 bases sitting between them. Germline CDR1 reads MNHEY; CDR2 reads SMNVEV (reference sequence). The chain's CDR3 is CASSWPGNTEAFF. CDR3 DNA sequence: TGTGCCAGCAGTTGGCCGGGAAACACTGAAGCTTTCTTT.

CDR3 DNA sequence: TGCAGTGCTAGAGGTCTTGGCGACAATGAGCAGTTCTTC. Translation: CSARGLGDNEQFF. J is TRBJ2-1 and V is TRBV20-1; D call uncertain. Germline CDR1 and CDR2: DFQATT and SNEGSKA (reference sequence). The CDR3 runs 13 residues. Trimming took off 1 base at V and 5 bases at J, with 9 bases between the two ends.